This entry is about one T cell receptor (beta chain). No antigen is known for it. The sample comes from a study of siplizumab effects on memory and regulatory T cells. The CDR3 is 14 residues long. The study's findings and limits: Memory cells that were CD4+ and unstimulated gave rise to alloreactive sequences, which siplizumab significantly reduced. No more than a minor fraction of alloreactive clones could be traced back to unstimulated subsets.

Clones were sequenced by immunoSEQ multiplex PCR, and TCRdb holds only the in-frame ones, with some missing. The data show 100,000 or so clones, less than 95% seen once. Input material: non-Treg CD4+ T cells sorted from blood. The receptor was derived from a human donor in good health. The rearrangement links TRBV23-1 to TRBJ2-5; D call uncertain. Gene TRBJ2-7 matches the end of the DNA better, so the J call may be wrong. TRBV23-1 qualifies as an ORF whose function is uncertain. The CDR3 protein is CASSRFPASYEQYF. The CDR3 nucleotides are TGCGCCAGCAGTCGCTTCCCTGCTTCCTACGAGCAGTACTTC.